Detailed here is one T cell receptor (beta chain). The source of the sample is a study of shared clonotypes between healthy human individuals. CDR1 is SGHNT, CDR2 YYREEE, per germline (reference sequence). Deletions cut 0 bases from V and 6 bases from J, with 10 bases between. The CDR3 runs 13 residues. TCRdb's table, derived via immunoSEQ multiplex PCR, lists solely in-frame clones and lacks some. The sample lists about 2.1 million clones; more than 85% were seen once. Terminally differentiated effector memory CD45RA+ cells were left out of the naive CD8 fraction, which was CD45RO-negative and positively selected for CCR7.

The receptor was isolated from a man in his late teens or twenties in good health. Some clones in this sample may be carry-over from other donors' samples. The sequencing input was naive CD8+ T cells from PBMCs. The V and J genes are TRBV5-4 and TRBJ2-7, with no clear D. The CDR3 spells CASSLAERREQYF. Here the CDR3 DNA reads TGTGCCAGCAGCTTGGCGGAACGGCGCGAGCAGTACTTC.